This T cell receptor (beta chain) derives from a study of blood T cell repertoires in COVID-19 (dated by TCRdb to 2020 to 2021). Background on the whole study: The collaborator samples originated in the United States, Italy and Spain and spanned the acute and convalescent phases of COVID-19. The material from the prospective study consisted of cDNA or gDNA derived from T cells, B-cell-depleted T cells, or PBMCs. The repertoires were made available in a free public database intended to serve as a resource for research on the immune response to SARS-CoV-2. The samples were drawn from the first 160 participants of the ongoing ImmuneRACE study and from 950 to 1,500 subjects provided by 6 global collaborators. Where available, HLA class I and class II types were obtained from metadata supplied by the sample provider rather than from assay-based typing. A de-identified subject ID, COVID-19 status, age in years and sex were almost always included in the sample metadata. The dataset comprised deeply sampled blood TCRbeta repertoires from subjects exposed to, actively infected with, or recovered from COVID-19. The study at large found these results: The quantity of clinical and demographic metadata differed by source and by participant and was supplied without curation.

The germline V gene (reference sequence) sets CDR1 to SGHNT and CDR2 to YYREEE. From the cysteine through the phenylalanine, the CDR3 covers 15 amino acids. The kept DNA is CDR3 alone, 45 bases in frame from the first base. The V end gives up 4 bases and the J end 0 bases, leaving 6 bases in the junction not matched to a gene. Details on this clone: No antigen is known for it. It has no much larger one-base neighbor in the sample; base qualities were not kept.

The collaborating institutions used their own protocols to collect whole blood in K2EDTA tubes. For TCRbeta analysis, collaborators shipped samples in one of three forms: frozen whole blood, isolated PBMCs, or DNA extracted from either of those sample types. The immunoSEQ Assay, a bias-controlled multiplex PCR, was used to amplify TCRbeta CDR3 regions from genomic DNA. Under the source paper's analysis protocol: Nucleated cell counts per sample were estimated from amplification of reference gene primers within the assay. To quantify the absolute abundance of each unique TCRbeta CDR3 rearrangement, sequence reads were collapsed and filtered. For each sample, productive Simpson clonality was calculated by taking the square root of Simpson's diversity index across productive rearrangements. TCRdb's version of the immuneACCESS table is confined to in-frame rearrangements and falls short of the full clone set. An unresolved V gene accounts for under half of the shortfall where checked; the remainder is of unknown origin. The V and J calls and clone size are taken from that table; D and trimming were inferred from the DNA. The sample includes about 88,000 clones, with 90% to 95% observed a single time. The ten largest clonotypes hold approximately 1.7% of the sample.

The sequence was obtained from a man in his fifties or sixties with acute or convalescent COVID-19. The sequencing input was peripheral blood. The chain links TRBV5-4 with TRBJ2-5, and 7 junction bases match TRBD2. The CDR3 reads CASSPGGNNQETQYF. The nucleotides are TGTGCCAGCAGCCCCGGGGGGAACAACCAAGAGACCCAGTACTTC.